This passage covers 2 T cell receptor beta chains from one sample sequenced in a study of beta chain features in type 1 diabetes. Study results and caveats: Type 1 diabetes patients had TCRB CDR3s that were shorter (moderately but significantly so) in all four CD4+ subsets.

Sequenced material consisted of expressed TCRB transcripts (all of the isolated RNA was reverse transcribed). Sequenced by immunoSEQ multiplex PCR; TCRdb stores in-frame clones only, minus some. The table includes a few hundred thousand clones, roughly 15% detected once. Their recognized antigens are unknown. Sequenced: naive CD4+ T cells from blood. All receptors come from a man between 18 and 35 years old with type 1 diabetes.

This chain connects TRBV2 to TRBJ2-1; TRBD2 agrees at 10 bases. There are 16 residues in the CDR3. Trimming removed 5 bases from V and 6 bases from J; junction bases left unmatched: 10. CDR1 SNHLY and CDR2 FYNNEI come from the germline V gene. The CDR3 sequence: CASSRELAGSLNEQFF. CDR3 sequence (DNA): TGTGCCAGCAGTCGAGAACTAGCGGGATCTCTCAATGAGCAGTTCTTC.

The chain links TRBV19 to TRBJ1-5; tentatively, D is TRBD1 (6 bases). Germline CDR1 is LNHDA and CDR2 is SQIVND (reference sequence). The ends were cut back, 6 bases at V and 7 bases at J, with 16 bases in the middle. The CDR3 runs to 14 residues. DNA of the CDR3: TGTGCCAGTAGCGCCTACAGGGCGGAACAGCCCCAGCATTTT. Protein product: CASSAYRAEQPQHF.